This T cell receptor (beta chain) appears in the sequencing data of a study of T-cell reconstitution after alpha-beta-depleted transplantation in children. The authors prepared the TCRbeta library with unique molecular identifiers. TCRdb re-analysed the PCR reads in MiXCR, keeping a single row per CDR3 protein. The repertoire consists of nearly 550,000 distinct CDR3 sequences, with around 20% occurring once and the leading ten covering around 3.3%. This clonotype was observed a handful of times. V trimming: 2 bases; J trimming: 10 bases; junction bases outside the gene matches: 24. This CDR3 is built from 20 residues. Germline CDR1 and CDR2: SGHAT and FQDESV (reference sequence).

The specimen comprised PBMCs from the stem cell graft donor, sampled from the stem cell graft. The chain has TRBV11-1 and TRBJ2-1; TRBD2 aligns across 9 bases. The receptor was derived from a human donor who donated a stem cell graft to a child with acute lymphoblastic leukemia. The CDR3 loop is CASSLRWSGVLAGSRGEQFF. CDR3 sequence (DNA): TGTGCCAGCAGCTTACGCTGGTCGGGGGTACTAGCGGGCTCGAGGGGGGAGCAGTTCTTC.